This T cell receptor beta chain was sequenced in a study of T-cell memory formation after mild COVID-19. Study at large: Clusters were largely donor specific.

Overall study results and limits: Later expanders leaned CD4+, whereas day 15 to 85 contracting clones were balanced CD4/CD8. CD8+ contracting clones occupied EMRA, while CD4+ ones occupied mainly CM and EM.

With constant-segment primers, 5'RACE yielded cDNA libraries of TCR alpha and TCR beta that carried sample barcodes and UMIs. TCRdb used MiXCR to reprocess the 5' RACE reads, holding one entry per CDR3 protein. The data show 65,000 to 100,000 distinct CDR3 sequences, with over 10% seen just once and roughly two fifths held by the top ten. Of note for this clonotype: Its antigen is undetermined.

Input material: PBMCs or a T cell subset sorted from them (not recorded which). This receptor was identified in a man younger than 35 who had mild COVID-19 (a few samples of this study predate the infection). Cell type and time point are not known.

In DNA form, the CDR3 reads TGCGCCAGCAGCTGGTTGGGAAATAGCAATCAGCCCCAGCATTTT. Protein product: CASSWLGNSNQPQHF. V is TRBV5-1 and J is TRBJ1-5; no clear D. The CDR3 totals 15 residues. V dropped 3 bases and J dropped 0 bases, with 10 bases sitting between them. Germline CDR1 reads SGHRS; CDR2 reads YFSETQ.